This TCR beta chain appears in the sequencing data of a study of blood T cell repertoires in COVID-19 (dated by TCRdb to the early 2020s). At the level of the whole study: The collaborator samples originated in the United States, Italy and Spain and spanned the acute and convalescent phases of COVID-19. The material from the prospective study consisted of cDNA or gDNA derived from T cells, B-cell-depleted T cells, or PBMCs. Subjects who had been exposed to COVID-19, were actively infected with it, or had recovered from it provided the deeply sampled blood TCRbeta repertoires that made up the dataset. The repertoires were released in a freely available public database meant as a resource for research on the immune response to SARS-CoV-2. The samples were drawn from the first 160 participants of the ongoing ImmuneRACE study and from 950 to 1,500 subjects provided by 6 global collaborators. The sample metadata nearly always contained a de-identified subject ID, COVID-19 status, age in years and sex. Where HLA class I and class II types were available, the types were taken from metadata supplied by the sample provider, not from assay-based typing. Overall study results and their limits: The amount of clinical and demographic metadata varied by source and participant and was provided uncurated.

This clone was recorded a few times. Its antigen target is currently unknown. Qualities for individual bases were not recorded, and no much larger clone is one base off. From the cysteine up to the phenylalanine, the CDR3 has a length of 17 residues. The entry retains the CDR3 DNA only, 51 bases that are in frame from base 1. Reading the germline V gene (reference sequence) gives CDR1 SEHNR and CDR2 FQNEAQ. Compared with germline, V lacks 6 bases and J lacks 4 bases; bases without a gene match: 13. The immunoSEQ Assay, a bias-controlled multiplex PCR, was used to amplify TCRbeta CDR3 regions from genomic DNA. On the authors' methods: Nucleated cell counts per sample were estimated from amplification of reference gene primers within the assay. To quantify the absolute abundance of each unique TCRbeta CDR3 rearrangement, sequence reads were collapsed and filtered. For each sample, productive Simpson clonality was calculated as the square root of Simpson's diversity index across productive rearrangements. The immuneACCESS repertoire file appears here via TCRdb, limited to in-frame rearrangements. These files lack a portion of the clones; in checked studies, under half of the deficit traces to unresolved V genes, and the cause of the others is not known. The V and J calls and the clone size are those of that table, but D and trimming were determined from the DNA. This sample lists about 160,000 clones; about 85% were detected once. The ten largest account for about 5.3% of the sample.

Participants in the prospective study were enrolled through a virtual design, were aged about 18 to 100 years, and lived in some 24 United States geographic areas. In the prospective study, cohorts were assigned on the basis of participant-reported clinical history obtained from a screening survey and a study questionnaire. Each participant in the prospective study had whole blood, serum and a nasopharyngeal or oropharyngeal swab collected by mobile phlebotomists. Prospective study participants could optionally give additional blood draws and questionnaires over an approximately 2-month period. Blood samples from the prospective study were shipped frozen or at room temperature prior to DNA extraction.

The sequence is built from TRBV7-9 and TRBJ1-5; TRBD1 matches 9 bases in the middle. Sequencing was performed on PBMCs or T cells enriched from blood (not recorded which). The sequence was obtained from a middle-aged woman with acute COVID-19. Read as DNA, the sequence is TGTGCCAGCAGTTTGGGGTCGGGACAGGGTTTAAATCAGCCCCAGCATTTT. This translates into CASSLGSGQGLNQPQHF.